The rows below give T cell receptor beta chains drawn from one sample of a study of cytomegalovirus exposure and HLA in healthy donors. Here immunoSEQ multiplex PCR was the method, and the copy in TCRdb shows in-frame clones only, minus some. The data contain 150,000 to 200,000 clones, approximately 71% of them singletons. The sequenced sample was PBMCs. These receptors were collected from a woman between 18 and 30 years old in good health and CMV-seropositive. CDR3s leave out the opening cysteine and the closing phenylalanine or tryptophan.

cdr3_length v_call cdr3_aa
15 TRBV9 ASSQQGGQSQQETQY
10 TRBV9 ASSVDGEGYT
15 TRBV27 ASSLKARQGRPYEQY
13 TRBV5-8 ASSVTRLSNQPQH
12 TRBV6-5 ASSHGQGLQKLF
11 TRBV10-3 AIVAQAGTEAF
15 TRBV11-2 ASSLAPRGIDQETQY
11 TRBV6-6 ASSYGTGFEAF
14 TRBV27 ASRSTGGISGREQY
11 TRBV2 ASSQHRGTEAF
12 TRBV30 AWSAGVLNTEAF
12 TRBV5-1 ASRGGVPTDTQY
13 TRBV6-5 ASQLGTGSSYEQY
13 TRBV7-9 ASSLERQGLDTQY
11 TRBV5-1 ASSLDSNQPQH
13 TRBV7-6 ASSILTSGTGELF
12 TRBV5-1 ASSLLQGQETQY
16 TRBV7-2 ASSLSPGLAGLYNEQF
13 TRBV28 ASRHPGQGTDTQY
12 TRBV30 AWSPGQGNQPQH
12 TRBV6-6 ASQALPPKNIQY
13 TRBV10-3 AISESEGIPYEQY
11 TRBV19 ASSIYLRNIQY
13 TRBV7-9 ASSSPRGPGYGYT
14 TRBV7-6 ASSLAGDPSGNTIY
11 TRBV27 ASSLQGAGEQF
13 TRBV9 ASRRGQTATGELF
10 TRBV7-2 ASSLSGYGYT
12 TRBV7-7 ASSSGGTTDTQY
15 TRBV27 ASTTRGLAGGGETQY
10 TRBV6-1 ASSPGVTEAF
13 TRBV5-1 ASSLGQGWTGELF
13 TRBV9 ASSPRTSGKNEQF
13 TRBV7-7 ASSLEQGPSYEQY
14 TRBV28 ASSPPTPTGSGEQY
12 TRBV27 ASSRIMGTYEQY
11 TRBV19 ASSIGTGYGYT
11 TRBV9 ASSVASSYEQY
14 TRBV27 ASSSAGTSGFHEQF
13 TRBV27 ASRIGQGVGTEAF
12 TRBV7-2 ASSAGLANEKLF
13 TRBV27 ASSPQGTGSIGYT
14 TRBV7-9 ASSPSNRENNEKLF
13 TRBV2 ASSESGHQNTEAF
16 TRBV5-4 ASSPGLGGRLSTDTQY
12 TRBV27 ASSLMTGTPGYT